Shown below are 9 T cell receptor beta chains from a single sample sequenced in a study of cytomegalovirus exposure and HLA in healthy donors. PCR involved 60 Vbeta and 13 Jbeta primers. Some clones are missing from TCRdb's copy, which holds only in-frame ones; the method was immunoSEQ multiplex PCR. The table includes 110,000 to 150,000 clones, over 60% detected once. Sequencing input: PBMCs. The receptors come from a woman aged 25-40 years in good health and CMV-seronegative.

In its sample, this clone was seen once. This rearrangement joins TRBV19 to TRBJ1-2; TRBD1 aligns across 7 bases. The length of the CDR3 is 14 residues. J lost 4 bases, V lost 7 bases, and 9 bases had no gene match. Germline assignment: CDR1 LNHDA and CDR2 SQIVND (reference sequence). CDR3 nucleotide sequence: TGTGCCAGTACCGGGACAGAAGACTCCTATGGCTACACCTTC. Protein: CASTGTEDSYGYTF.

This clone was detected once. The chain has TRBV7-3 and TRBJ1-2, with 12 bases aligning to TRBD1. Trimming removed 4 bases from V and 7 bases from J; junction bases left unmatched: 10. The CDR3 has 16 amino acids. Germline CDR1 reads SGHTA; CDR2 reads FQGTGA. DNA of the CDR3: TGTGCCAGCAGCTACTCCGGGACAGGGGGCGGGGGTGGCTACACCTTC. Residues: CASSYSGTGGGGGYTF. The variable domain in full, completed from reference TRBV7-3 and TRBJ1-2, reads GAGVSQTPSNKVTEKGKYVELRCDPISGHTALYWYRQSLGQGPEFLIYFQGTGAADDSGLPNDRFFAVRPEGSVSTLKIQRTERGDSAVYLCASSYSGTGGGGGYTFGSGTRLTVV.

J is TRBJ1-1 and V is TRBV5-1, with 7 bases matching TRBD1. V trimming: 0 bases; J trimming: 4 bases; junction bases outside the gene matches: 6. The germline CDR1 and CDR2 sequences are SGHRS and YFSETQ. The length of the CDR3 is 15 residues. The CDR3 loop reads CASSLDGQGVTEAFF. In DNA form, the CDR3 reads TGCGCCAGCAGCTTGGATGGGCAGGGGGTCACTGAAGCTTTCTTT.

Only one count was recorded for this clone. The chain combines TRBV6-1 with TRBJ1-2, with 9 bases aligning to TRBD1. The V gene end was trimmed by 5 bases and the J gene end by 1 base; junction bases not matched to a gene: 5. This CDR3 spans 15 amino acids. In germline, CDR1 is MNHNS, CDR2 SASEGT. In DNA form, the CDR3 reads TGTGCCAGCAGTATTACGGGACAGGGTAACTATGGCTACACCTTC. Amino acids: CASSITGQGNYGYTF.

This chain uses TRBV18 with TRBJ2-3; 9 nucleotides align to TRBD2. The CDR3 length is 16 residues. CDR1 and CDR2 from the germline V gene are KGHSH and LQKENI. J was trimmed by 2 bases and V by 3 bases; bases with no gene match: 6. The CDR3 DNA sequence: TGTGCCAGCTCACCTACGACTAGCGGATACACAGATACGCAGTATTTT. As protein: CASSPTTSGYTDTQYF.

This clone was counted a few times. Sequence at one end of the junction differs from germline and may be a read error. This rearrangement joins TRBV15 to TRBJ1-1; D call uncertain. The CDR3 has 13 residues. The germline gives CDR1 LNHNV, CDR2 YYDKDF (reference sequence). CDR3 DNA sequence: TGTGCCACCAGCGGAGAATCCCGGGTCCTATCATTCTTT. Translation: CATSGESRVLSFF.

This clone has only one observation. V and J are TRBV19 and TRBJ1-5; maybe TRBD1 (6 bases). The CDR3 runs to 14 residues. Germline V lookup: CDR1 LNHDA, CDR2 SQIVND (reference sequence). V lost 4 bases, J lost 1 base, and 8 bases lay in between. CDR3 in DNA: TGTGCCAGTAGTACTACAGGGAGCAATCAGCCCCAGCATTTT. Translated: CASSTTGSNQPQHF.

V is TRBV19 and J is TRBJ1-5, with D unresolved. The V end was cut by 6 bases, the J end by 4 bases, with 13 bases between. The CDR3 consists of 14 residues. Per the germline V gene, CDR1 is LNHDA and CDR2 is SQIVND (reference sequence). CDR3 DNA sequence: TGTGCCAGTAGAGGAATTGGAGTGAATCAGCCCCAGCATTTT. Amino acid sequence: CASRGIGVNQPQHF.

The gene calls are TRBV7-9 and TRBJ2-7; 13 bases fit TRBD2. The CDR3 runs 15 residues. Germline CDR1 reads SEHNR; CDR2 reads FQNEAQ (reference sequence). The V and J ends lost 5 bases and 7 bases, in that order; junction bases with no gene match: 8. The CDR3 DNA is TGTGCCAGCAGCACTCGACTAGCGGGGGGAACGGAGCAGTACTTC. Encoded protein: CASSTRLAGGTEQYF.